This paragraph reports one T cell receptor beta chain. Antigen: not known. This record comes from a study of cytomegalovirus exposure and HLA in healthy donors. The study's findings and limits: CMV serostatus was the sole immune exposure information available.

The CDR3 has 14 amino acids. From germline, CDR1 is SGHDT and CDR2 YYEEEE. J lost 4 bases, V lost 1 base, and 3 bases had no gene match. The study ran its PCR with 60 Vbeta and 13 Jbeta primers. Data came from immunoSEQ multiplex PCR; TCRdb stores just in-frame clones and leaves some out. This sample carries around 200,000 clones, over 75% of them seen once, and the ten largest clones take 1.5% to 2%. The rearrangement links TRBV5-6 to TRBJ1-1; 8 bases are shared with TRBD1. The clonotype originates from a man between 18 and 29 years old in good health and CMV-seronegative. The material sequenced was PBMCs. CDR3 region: CASSLTTGGTEAFF. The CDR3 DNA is TGTGCCAGCAGCTTGACCACAGGGGGCACTGAAGCTTTCTTT.